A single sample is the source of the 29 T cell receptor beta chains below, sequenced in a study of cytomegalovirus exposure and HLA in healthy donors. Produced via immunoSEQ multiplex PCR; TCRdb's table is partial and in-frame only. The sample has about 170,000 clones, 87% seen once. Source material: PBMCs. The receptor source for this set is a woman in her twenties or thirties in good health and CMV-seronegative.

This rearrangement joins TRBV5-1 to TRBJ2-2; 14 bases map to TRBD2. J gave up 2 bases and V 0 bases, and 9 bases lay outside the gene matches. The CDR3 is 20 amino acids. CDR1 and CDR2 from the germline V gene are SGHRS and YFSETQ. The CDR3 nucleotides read TGCGCCAGCAGCTTGGCCCGGGGGACTAGCGGGGGCCTTAACACCGGGGAGCTGTTTTTT. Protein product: CASSLARGTSGGLNTGELFF.

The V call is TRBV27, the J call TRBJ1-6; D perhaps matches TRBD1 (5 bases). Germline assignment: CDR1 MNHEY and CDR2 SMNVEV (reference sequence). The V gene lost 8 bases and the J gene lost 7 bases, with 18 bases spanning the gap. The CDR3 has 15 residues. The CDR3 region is CASGGATEQNSPLHF. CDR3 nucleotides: TGTGCCAGCGGCGGGGCCACTGAACAGAATTCACCCCTCCACTTT.

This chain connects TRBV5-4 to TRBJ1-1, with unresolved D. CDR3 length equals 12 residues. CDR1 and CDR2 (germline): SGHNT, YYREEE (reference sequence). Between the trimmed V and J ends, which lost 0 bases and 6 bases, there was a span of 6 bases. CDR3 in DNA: TGTGCCAGCAGCTTGGGTCGAGCTGAAGCTTTCTTT. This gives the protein CASSLGRAEAFF.

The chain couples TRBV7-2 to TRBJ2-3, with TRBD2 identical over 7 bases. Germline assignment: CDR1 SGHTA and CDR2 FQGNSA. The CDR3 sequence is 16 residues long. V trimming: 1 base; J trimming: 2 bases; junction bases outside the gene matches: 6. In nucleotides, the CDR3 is TGTGCCAGCAGCTTAGTCGGGGGGAGTCCCACAGATACGCAGTATTTT. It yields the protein CASSLVGGSPTDTQYF.

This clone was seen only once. In DNA, the CDR3 is TGCAGCGTAAAAGGACTAGCGGGGGGCCGTAGTGAGCAGTACTTC. Protein: CSVKGLAGGRSEQYF. The rearrangement uses TRBV29-1 and TRBJ2-7; 14 bases are a match to TRBD2. Germline values: CDR1 SQVTM, CDR2 ANQGSEA. The CDR3 covers 15 residues. With V trimmed by 6 bases and J by 7 bases, 11 bases remained unmatched.

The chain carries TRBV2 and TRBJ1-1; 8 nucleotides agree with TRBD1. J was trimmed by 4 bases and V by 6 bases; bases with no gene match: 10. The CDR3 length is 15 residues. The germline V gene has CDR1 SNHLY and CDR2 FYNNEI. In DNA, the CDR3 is TGTGCCAGCAGGATAGGACAGGGACGAGGCACTGAAGCTTTCTTT. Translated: CASRIGQGRGTEAFF.

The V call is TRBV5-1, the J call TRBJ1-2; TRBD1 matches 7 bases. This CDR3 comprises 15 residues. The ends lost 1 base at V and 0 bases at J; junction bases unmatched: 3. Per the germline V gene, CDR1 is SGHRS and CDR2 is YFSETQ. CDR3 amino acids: CASSLRQGPNYGYTF. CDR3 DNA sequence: TGCGCCAGCAGCTTGCGACAGGGACCTAACTATGGCTACACCTTC.

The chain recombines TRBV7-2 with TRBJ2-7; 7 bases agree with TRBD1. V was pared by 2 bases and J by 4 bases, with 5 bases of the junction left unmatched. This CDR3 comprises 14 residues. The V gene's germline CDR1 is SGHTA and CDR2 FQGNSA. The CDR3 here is CASSLRAGGYEQYF. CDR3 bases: TGTGCCAGCAGCTTACGGGCAGGGGGATACGAGCAGTACTTC.

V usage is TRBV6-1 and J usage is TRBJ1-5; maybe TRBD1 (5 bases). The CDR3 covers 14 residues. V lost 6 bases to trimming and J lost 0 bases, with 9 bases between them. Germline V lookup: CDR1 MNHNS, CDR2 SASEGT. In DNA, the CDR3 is TGTGCCAGCAGCCAGGGAATTAGCAATCAGCCCCAGCATTTT. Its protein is CASSQGISNQPQHF.

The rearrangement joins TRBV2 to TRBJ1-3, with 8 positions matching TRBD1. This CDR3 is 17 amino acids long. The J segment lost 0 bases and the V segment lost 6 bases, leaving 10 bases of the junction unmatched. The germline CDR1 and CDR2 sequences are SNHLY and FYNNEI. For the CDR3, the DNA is TGTGCCAGCAGGAGTGACAGGGGATTTCGCTCTGGAAACACCATATATTTT. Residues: CASRSDRGFRSGNTIYF.

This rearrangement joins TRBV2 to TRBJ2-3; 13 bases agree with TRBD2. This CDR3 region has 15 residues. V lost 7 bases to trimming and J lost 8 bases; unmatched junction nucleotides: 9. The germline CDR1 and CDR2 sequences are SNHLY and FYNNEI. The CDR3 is CASNSGLAGPRTQYF. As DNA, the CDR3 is TGTGCCAGCAATTCGGGACTAGCGGGGCCCCGTACGCAGTATTTT.

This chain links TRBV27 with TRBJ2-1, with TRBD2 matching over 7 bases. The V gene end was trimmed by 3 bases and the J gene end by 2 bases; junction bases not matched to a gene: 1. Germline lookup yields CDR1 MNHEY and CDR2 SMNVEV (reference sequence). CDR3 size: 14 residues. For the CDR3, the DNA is TGTGCCAGCAGTTTCGCGGGGGCCTACAATGAGCAGTTCTTC. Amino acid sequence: CASSFAGAYNEQFF.

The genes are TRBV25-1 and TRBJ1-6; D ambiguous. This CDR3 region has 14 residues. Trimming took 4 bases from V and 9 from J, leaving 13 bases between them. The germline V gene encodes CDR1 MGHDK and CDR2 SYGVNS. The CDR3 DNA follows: TGTGCCAGCAGTGCACAGATGGTCGGTTCACCCCTCCACTTT. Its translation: CASSAQMVGSPLHF.

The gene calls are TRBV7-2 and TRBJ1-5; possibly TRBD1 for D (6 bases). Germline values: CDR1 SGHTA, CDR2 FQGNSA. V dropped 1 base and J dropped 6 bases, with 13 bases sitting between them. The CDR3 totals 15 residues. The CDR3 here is CASSLGTGLGQPQHF. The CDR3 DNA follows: TGTGCCAGCAGCTTAGGAACAGGGTTGGGTCAGCCCCAGCATTTT.

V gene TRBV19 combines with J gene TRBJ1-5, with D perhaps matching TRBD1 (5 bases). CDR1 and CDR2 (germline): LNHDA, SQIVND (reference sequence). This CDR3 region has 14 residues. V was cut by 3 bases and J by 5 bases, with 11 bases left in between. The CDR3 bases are TGTGCCAGTAGTATTTTGGACACGGATCAGCCCCAGCATTTT. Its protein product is CASSILDTDQPQHF.

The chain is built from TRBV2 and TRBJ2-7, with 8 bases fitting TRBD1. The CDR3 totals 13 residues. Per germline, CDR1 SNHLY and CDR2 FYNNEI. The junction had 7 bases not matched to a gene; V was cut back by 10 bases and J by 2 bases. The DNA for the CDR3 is TGTGCCAACTCGGACAGGGTCCCCTACGAGCAGTACTTC. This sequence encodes CANSDRVPYEQYF.

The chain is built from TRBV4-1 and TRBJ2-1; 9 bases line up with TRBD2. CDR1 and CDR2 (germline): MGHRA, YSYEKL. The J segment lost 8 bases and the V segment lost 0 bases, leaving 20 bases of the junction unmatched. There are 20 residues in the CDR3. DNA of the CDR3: TGCGCCAGCAGCCAAGATGACGTAGCTAGCGGGGCCCCTATTGCCGATGAGCAGTTCTTC. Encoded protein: CASSQDDVASGAPIADEQFF.

CDR3 amino acids: CASKNAGGSGYTF. In nucleotides, the CDR3 is TGTGCCAGCAAAAATGCAGGGGGCTCGGGCTACACCTTC. V usage is TRBV6-5 and J usage is TRBJ1-2, with TRBD1 matching over 8 bases. J was trimmed by 8 bases and V by 7 bases; bases with no gene match: 9. The germline gives CDR1 MNHEY, CDR2 SVGAGI. The CDR3 spans 13 residues.

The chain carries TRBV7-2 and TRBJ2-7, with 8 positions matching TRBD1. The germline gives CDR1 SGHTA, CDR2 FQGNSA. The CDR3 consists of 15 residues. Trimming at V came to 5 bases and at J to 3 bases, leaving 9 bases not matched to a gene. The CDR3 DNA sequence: TGTGCCAGCAGCCCCGGGACAGGAAGACTCTACGAGCAGTACTTC. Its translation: CASSPGTGRLYEQYF. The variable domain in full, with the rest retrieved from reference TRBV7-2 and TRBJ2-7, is GAGVSQSPSNKVTEKGKDVELRCDPISGHTALYWYRQSLGQGLEFLIYFQGNSAPDKSGLPSDRFSAERTGGSVSTLTIQRTQQEDSAVYLCASSPGTGRLYEQYFGPGTRLTVT.

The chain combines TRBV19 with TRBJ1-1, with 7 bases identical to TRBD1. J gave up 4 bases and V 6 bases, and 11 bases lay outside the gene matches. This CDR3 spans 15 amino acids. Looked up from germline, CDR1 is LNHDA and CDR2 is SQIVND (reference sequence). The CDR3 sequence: CASSISVTGRTEAFF. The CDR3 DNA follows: TGTGCCAGTAGCATCTCAGTGACAGGGCGCACTGAAGCTTTCTTT.

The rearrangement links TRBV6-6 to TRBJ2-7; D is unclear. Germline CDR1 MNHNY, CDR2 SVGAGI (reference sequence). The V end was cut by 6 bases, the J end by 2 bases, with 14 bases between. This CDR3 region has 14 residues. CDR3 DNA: TGTGCCAGCAGCCCCGACACCGTTACCTACGAGCAGTACTTC. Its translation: CASSPDTVTYEQYF.

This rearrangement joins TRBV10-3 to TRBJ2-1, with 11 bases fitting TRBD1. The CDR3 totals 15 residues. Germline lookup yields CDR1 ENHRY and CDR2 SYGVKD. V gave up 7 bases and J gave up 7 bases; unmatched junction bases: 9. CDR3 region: CAITRDRGGRNEQFF. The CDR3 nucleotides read TGTGCCATCACCCGGGACAGGGGGGGGAGAAATGAGCAGTTCTTC.

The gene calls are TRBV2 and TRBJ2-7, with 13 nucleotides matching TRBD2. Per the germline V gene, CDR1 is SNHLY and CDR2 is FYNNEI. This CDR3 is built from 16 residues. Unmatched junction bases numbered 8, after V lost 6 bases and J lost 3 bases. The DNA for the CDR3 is TGTGCCAGCAGCCTAAAAGGACTAGCGGGGGACTACGAGCAGTACTTC. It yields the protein CASSLKGLAGDYEQYF.

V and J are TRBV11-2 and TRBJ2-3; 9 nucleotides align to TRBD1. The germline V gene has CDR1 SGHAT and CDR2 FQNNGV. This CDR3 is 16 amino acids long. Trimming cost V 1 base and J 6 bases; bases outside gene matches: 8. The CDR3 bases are TGTGCCAGCAGCTTAGTCGAGACAGGGGGGCAGGATACGCAGTATTTT. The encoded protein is CASSLVETGGQDTQYF.

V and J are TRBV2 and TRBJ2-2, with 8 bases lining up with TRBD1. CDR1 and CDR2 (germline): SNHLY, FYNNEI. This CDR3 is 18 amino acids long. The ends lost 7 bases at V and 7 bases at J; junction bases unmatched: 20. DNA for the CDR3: TGTGCCAGCATTTCCCCCGAGGGGGCAGGGGGCCCAATCGGGGAGCTGTTTTTT. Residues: CASISPEGAGGPIGELFF.

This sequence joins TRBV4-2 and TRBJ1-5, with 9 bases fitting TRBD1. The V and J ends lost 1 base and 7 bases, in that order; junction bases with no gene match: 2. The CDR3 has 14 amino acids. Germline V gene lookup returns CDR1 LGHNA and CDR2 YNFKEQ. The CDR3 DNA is TGTGCCAGCAGCCAAGGGACAGGGGAACAGCCCCAGCATTTT. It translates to CASSQGTGEQPQHF.

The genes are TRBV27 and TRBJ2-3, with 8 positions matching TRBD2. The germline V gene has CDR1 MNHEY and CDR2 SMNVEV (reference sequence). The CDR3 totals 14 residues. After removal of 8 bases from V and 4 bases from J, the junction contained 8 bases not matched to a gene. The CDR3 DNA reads TGTGCCAGCGCCTCGGGACTAGTGCCAGATACGCAGTATTTT. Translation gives CASASGLVPDTQYF.

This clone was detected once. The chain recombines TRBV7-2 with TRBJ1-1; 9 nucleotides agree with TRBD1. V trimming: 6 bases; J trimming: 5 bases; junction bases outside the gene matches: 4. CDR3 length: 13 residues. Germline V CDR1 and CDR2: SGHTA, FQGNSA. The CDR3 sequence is CASRFDRGTEAFF. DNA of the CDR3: TGTGCCAGCAGATTCGACAGGGGGACTGAAGCTTTCTTT.

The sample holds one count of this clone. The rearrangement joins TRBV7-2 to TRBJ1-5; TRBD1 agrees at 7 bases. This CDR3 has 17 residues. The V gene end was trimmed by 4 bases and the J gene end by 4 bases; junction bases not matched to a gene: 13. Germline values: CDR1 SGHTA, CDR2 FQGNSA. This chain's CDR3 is CASSSGTDTMLNQPQHF. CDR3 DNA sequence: TGTGCCAGCAGCTCTGGGACAGACACTATGTTAAATCAGCCCCAGCATTTT. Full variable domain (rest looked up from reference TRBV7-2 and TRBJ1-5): GAGVSQSPSNKVTEKGKDVELRCDPISGHTALYWYRQSLGQGLEFLIYFQGNSAPDKSGLPSDRFSAERTGGSVSTLTIQRTQQEDSAVYLCASSSGTDTMLNQPQHFGDGTRLSIL.